This TCR beta chain came from a study of metastatic and nonmetastatic thyroid tumors. Findings of the study overall: Reports indicated that malignant thyroid tumors showed significantly higher TCR beta diversity than benign nodules did, in blood and tumor.

The CDR3 consists of 13 residues. V was clipped by 3 bases and J by 1 base, with 4 bases between them. Germline-derived CDR1 and CDR2 are MRHNA and SNTAGT. With MiXCR, TCRdb reprocessed the PCR reads. The sample has about 33,000 clones; roughly a sixth are singletons. This clone was picked up many times. Its antigen is not identified. Each patient went into thyroid surgery without having received any treatment. This clonotype originated in a male donor with papillary thyroid cancer or a benign thyroid nodule (not recorded which). Some clones in this sample may be carry-over from other donors' samples. The sequencing input was blood. This chain joins TRBV6-4 and TRBJ1-5; D remains ambiguous. The CDR3 DNA reads as TGTGCCAGCAGTGAGGGAAGCAATCAGCCCCAGCATTTT. Protein sequence: CASSEGSNQPQHF.